This entry is about one TCR beta chain. V shed 4 bases and J shed 10 bases, with 11 bases lying between them. There are 12 residues in the CDR3. Germline assignment: CDR1 MNHNS and CDR2 SASEGT. These data come from a study of siplizumab effects on memory and regulatory T cells. Using immunoSEQ multiplex PCR, the repertoire was profiled, and TCRdb retains in-frame clones only, with some absent. The sample lists roughly 68,000 clones; approximately 87% were seen once. The TCR was taken from a human donor in good health. The V and J genes are TRBV6-1 and TRBJ1-5; D is ambiguous. Sequenced: memory CD4+ T cells sorted from blood. DNA of the CDR3: TGTGCCAGCAGTGGATCAACCAGACCCCAGCATTTT. It yields the protein CASSGSTRPQHF.